This T cell receptor beta chain originates from a study of T-cell reconstitution after alpha-beta-depleted transplantation in children. Preparation of the TCRbeta library used unique molecular identifiers. TCRdb recomputed calls from the PCR reads with MiXCR, one row per CDR3 protein. The data contain around 130,000 distinct CDR3 sequences, 9.7% of them seen just once; the ten biggest clones take up 24%. In its sample, this clonotype was seen a few times. What it recognizes is unknown. This CDR3 has 15 amino acids. The germline V gene has CDR1 SGHTA and CDR2 FQGNSA. The ends were cut back, 6 bases at V and 2 bases at J, with 17 bases in the middle. Whole-study findings and limits: Where some patients showed high TCRbeta diversity at day 60, it came from recipient T cells and thymic progenitors that had survived.

The chain is built from TRBV7-2 and TRBJ2-7; weak D call: TRBD1 (5 bases). This receptor was identified in a girl under three years old who had a stem cell transplant for combined immunodeficiency, so the T cells may come from the graft donor. The sequencing used PBMCs, mostly from graft donor cells, collected 180 days after TCRalphabeta/CD19-depleted stem cell transplant. The CDR3 loop reads CASSLGPTAPYEQYF. The DNA of the CDR3 is TGTGCCAGCAGTTTGGGCCCGACAGCGCCCTACGAGCAGTACTTC.